The 27 T cell receptor beta chains listed next were all sequenced from one sample in a study of T cells in Graves' hyperthyroidism and ophthalmopathy. Amplification of TCR beta CDR3 regions was performed using RNA transcripts as template. Researchers ran a first-round RT-PCR on the TCR CDR3 using the HTBI primer set. MiXCR was run by TCRdb on the multiplex PCR reads, yielding one entry per CDR3 protein. The top ten hold less than 70% of the sample, which has a few hundred thousand distinct CDR3 sequences, 15% to 20% seen once. Sample: blood. The receptors were gathered from a woman aged 55-69 years with Graves' ophthalmopathy.

This clonotype was observed a handful of times. This chain links TRBV7-9 with TRBJ1-2, with 7 bases aligning to TRBD1. Trimming took 3 bases from V and 0 from J; bases not matched to a gene: 7. The CDR3 extends over 16 amino acids. Germline CDR1 SEHNR, CDR2 FQNEAQ (reference sequence). CDR3 nucleotide sequence: TGTGCCAGCAGCTTGGCCGGGACAGATTCTAACTATGGCTACACCTTC. Its translation: CASSLAGTDSNYGYTF.

This clonotype has a count of ten or more. A read error may be the cause here, since a much bigger clone is one base away. The CDR3 does not end in the conserved phenylalanine or tryptophan, so this is likely a read error. V and J are TRBV12-3 or TRBV12-4 and TRBJ2-5; TRBD1 matches at 7 bases. CDR3 length equals 13 residues. J lost 3 bases, V lost 5 bases, and 3 bases had no gene match. The CDR3 DNA is TGTGCCAGCAGTGAGACAGGGAAAGAGACCCAGTACTAC. Its protein is CASSETGKETQYY.

This clonotype was observed a few times. The chain is built from TRBV29-1 and TRBJ1-1, with D maybe TRBD1 (6 bases). V gave up 5 bases and J gave up 6 bases, with 28 bases separating them. Germline V gene data show CDR1 as SQVTM and CDR2 as ANQGSEA. This CDR3 has 17 residues. CDR3 sequence reads: CSVLRRPQGLRGSEAFF. CDR3 coding DNA: TGCAGCGTTCTCCGCCGACCACAGGGCTTAAGGGGCTCTGAAGCTTTCTTT. Full variable domain (missing parts from reference TRBV29-1 and TRBJ1-1): SAVISQKPSRDICQRGTSLTIQCQVDSQVTMMFWYRQQPGQSLTLIATANQGSEATYESGFVIDKFPISRPNLTFSTLTVSNMSPEDSSIYLCSVLRRPQGLRGSEAFFGQGTRLTVV.

A word on this clonotype: One end of the junction fails to match germline, which may point to a read error. The CDR3 loop reads CASSQAYTSGANVLTF. In nucleotides, the CDR3 is TGTGCCAGCAGTCAAGCATACACCTCTGGGGCCAACGTCCTGACTTTC. The gene calls are TRBV6-1 and TRBJ2-6; D remains ambiguous. The CDR3 length is 16 residues. CDR1 MNHNS and CDR2 SASEGT come from the germline V gene.

The rearrangement joins TRBV5-1 to TRBJ2-4, with 7 bases fitting TRBD2. This CDR3 has 13 residues. Trimming cost V 7 bases and J 8 bases; bases outside gene matches: 9. CDR1 is SGHRS and CDR2 is YFSETQ in the germline V gene. In DNA, the CDR3 is TGCGCCAGCTCGGGGGGAAGTTCGGACATTCAGTACTTC. It codes for CASSGGSSDIQYF. Combining the CDR3 with reference TRBV5-1 and TRBJ2-4 gives the whole variable domain KAGVTQTPRYLIKTRGQQVTLSCSPISGHRSVSWYQQTPGQGLQFLFEYFSETQRNKGNFPGRFSGRQFSNSRSEMNVSTLELGDSALYLCASSGGSSDIQYFGAGTRLSVL.

J is TRBJ1-1 and V is TRBV5-6, with D perhaps TRBD1 (5 bases). The CDR3 totals 12 residues. V lost 2 bases to trimming and J lost 4 bases, with 6 bases between them. Germline V gene sequence: CDR1 SGHDT, CDR2 YYEEEE. The CDR3 reads CASSFTGTEAFF. The CDR3 bases are TGTGCCAGCAGCTTTACAGGCACTGAAGCTTTCTTT.

There are a few counts of this clonotype. This chain joins TRBV5-6 and TRBJ2-3; 7 bases match TRBD1. Germline loops: CDR1 SGHDT, CDR2 YYEEEE. V lost 2 bases, J lost 4 bases, and 4 bases stayed unmatched. The CDR3 extends over 14 amino acids. The CDR3 reads CASSFNRGSDTQYF. CDR3 sequence (DNA): TGTGCCAGCAGCTTCAACAGGGGCTCAGATACGCAGTATTTT.

This clonotype was observed a handful of times. It may be a read error: a sequence one base away is much more abundant. V is TRBV24-1 and J is TRBJ1-1; D is possibly TRBD1 (5 bases). Per germline, CDR1 KGHDR and CDR2 SFDVKD. The CDR3 length is 14 residues. The CDR3 protein is CVTSRDGVNTEAFF. CDR3 in DNA: TGTGTCACCAGTCGGGACGGCGTAAACACTGAAGCTTTCTTT.

This clonotype appeared many times. The chain joins TRBV29-1 to TRBJ2-3, with D perhaps TRBD1 (6 bases). The CDR3 has 16 amino acids. Trimming took off 3 bases at V and 0 bases at J, with 16 bases between the two ends. Germline values: CDR1 SQVTM, CDR2 ANQGSEA. CDR3 DNA sequence: TGCAGCGTTGAGGGGGCGGCGGAGTTCAGCACAGATACGCAGTATTTT. This gives the protein CSVEGAAEFSTDTQYF.

At least ten counts were recorded for this clonotype. V is TRBV11-3 and J is TRBJ2-3, with TRBD2 as a possible D gene (5 bases). This CDR3 has 14 residues. Looked up from germline, CDR1 is SGHNT and CDR2 is YENEEA. V was shortened by 5 bases and J by 2 bases, with 11 bases between the two germline ends. The DNA of the CDR3 is TGTGCCAGCAGCCCCTCCCGGGACACAGATACGCAGTATTTT. This codes for CASSPSRDTDTQYF.

The V and J genes are TRBV20-1 and TRBJ2-5, with 8 bases aligning to TRBD2. The V gene end was trimmed by 6 bases and the J gene end by 1 base; junction bases not matched to a gene: 7. This CDR3 is 14 amino acids long. Per the germline V gene, CDR1 is DFQATT and CDR2 is SNEGSKA (reference sequence). The CDR3, as DNA: TGCAGTGCGGCGTTAGCGGGACCCCAAGAGACCCAGTACTTC. Translated: CSAALAGPQETQYF.

This clonotype was counted at least ten times. The chain combines TRBV10-3 with TRBJ1-4; maybe TRBD1 (5 bases). V was cut by 10 bases and J by 2 bases, with 11 bases left in between. Germline loops: CDR1 ENHRY, CDR2 SYGVKD. The CDR3 runs 13 residues. CDR3 nucleotides: TGTGCCACCATGCGGGGCACTAATGAAAAACTGTTTTTT. This encodes CATMRGTNEKLFF.

A remark on this clonotype: A much larger clonotype is one base distant, so this may be a read error. The chain carries TRBV11-3 and TRBJ1-1, with D uncertain. This CDR3 has 13 residues. The V gene's germline CDR1 is SGHNT and CDR2 YENEEA. As DNA, the CDR3 is TGTACCAGCAGCTTATCTCCACCCTCTGAAGCTTTCTTT. It is translated as CTSSLSPPSEAFF.

This sequence joins TRBV18 and TRBJ2-1; maybe TRBD1 (5 bases). Germline V gene sequence: CDR1 KGHSH, CDR2 LQKENI. The CDR3 totals 15 residues. Trimming cost V 0 bases and J 5 bases, with 11 bases left between them. For the CDR3, the DNA is TGTGCCAGCTCACCACCGGTGGCAGGGCACAATGAGCAGTTCTTC. This sequence encodes CASSPPVAGHNEQFF.

This clonotype has a count of ten or more. The chain combines TRBV2 with TRBJ1-1, with D possibly matching TRBD1 (5 bases). The CDR3 runs 13 residues. The germline V and J ends were trimmed by 5 bases and 5 bases, with 12 bases remaining between them. Germline-derived CDR1 and CDR2 are SNHLY and FYNNEI. Here the CDR3 reads CASSKQGGTEAFF. CDR3 coding DNA: TGTGCCAGCAGTAAGCAGGGAGGGACTGAAGCTTTCTTT.

This clonotype was picked up many times. The CDR3 sequence: CASDRDRNVNTEAFF. The CDR3 nucleotides are TGTGCCAGCGACCGGGACAGAAACGTGAACACTGAAGCTTTCTTT. The chain links TRBV2 to TRBJ1-1, with 7 bases identical to TRBD1. CDR1 is SNHLY, CDR2 FYNNEI, per germline. The junction had 9 bases not matched to a gene; V was cut back by 8 bases and J by 0 bases. This CDR3 has 15 residues. Based on the CDR3 plus reference TRBV2 and TRBJ1-1, the full variable domain is EPEVTQTPSHQVTQMGQEVILRCVPISNHLYFYWYRQILGQKVEFLVSFYNNEISEKSEIFDDQFSVERPDGSNFTLKIRSTKLEDSAMYFCASDRDRNVNTEAFFGQGTRLTVV.

V and J are TRBV5-1 and TRBJ2-2; 7 bases are shared with TRBD1. The CDR3 is 16 residues long. Per germline, CDR1 SGHRS and CDR2 YFSETQ. Trimming cost V 0 bases and J 4 bases; bases outside gene matches: 6. DNA for the CDR3: TGCGCCAGCAGCTTGGAAGGGGGCAGGGGCACCGGGGAGCTGTTTTTT. Translation gives CASSLEGGRGTGELFF.

Only a few counts were recorded for this clonotype. The chain employs TRBV27 and TRBJ1-4; 8 nucleotides agree with TRBD1. Germline V gene lookup returns CDR1 MNHEY and CDR2 SMNVEV (reference sequence). The CDR3 extends over 15 amino acids. The V segment lost 4 bases and the J segment 3 bases; nucleotides outside the gene matches: 4. Here the CDR3 DNA reads TGTGCCAGCAGTTATACAGGGGGTGCTAATGAAAAACTGTTTTTT. Amino acids: CASSYTGGANEKLFF.

Note on this clonotype: Mismatch with germline at one junction end may stem from a read error. The chain is built from TRBV27 and TRBJ2-7, with 11 bases lining up with TRBD2. Germline loops: CDR1 MNHEY, CDR2 SMNVEV (reference sequence). The CDR3 length is 15 residues. The CDR3 spells CASSSLSGGAHEQCF. CDR3 coding DNA: TGTGCCAGCAGTTCCCTTAGCGGGGGGGCTCACGAGCAGTGCTTC.

This clonotype was observed a few times. In DNA form, the CDR3 reads TGCGCCAGCAGCCAAGAGGGGGTAGCGGGGGGGCTGGGTGAGCAGTTCTTC. It yields the protein CASSQEGVAGGLGEQFF. The chain recombines TRBV4-3 with TRBJ2-1; 11 nucleotides agree with TRBD2. The CDR3 runs 17 residues. Germline V gives CDR1 LGHNA, CDR2 YSLEER. V trimming: 0 bases; J trimming: 9 bases; junction bases outside the gene matches: 10.

V and J are TRBV18 and TRBJ2-5; 7 bases are shared with TRBD2. The CDR3 runs to 14 residues. Germline-derived CDR1 and CDR2 are KGHSH and LQKENI. Losses at the gene ends were 3 bases for V and 5 bases for J; bases not matched to a gene: 6. In DNA, the CDR3 is TGTGCCAGCTCACCGGGAGGGGCAGGGGAGACCCAGTACTTC. Protein: CASSPGGAGETQYF. Full variable domain (missing parts from reference TRBV18 and TRBJ2-5): NAGVMQNPRHLVRRRGQEARLRCSPMKGHSHVYWYRQLPEEGLKFMVYLQKENIIDESGMPKERFSAEFPKEGPSILRIQQVVRGDSAAYFCASSPGGAGETQYFGPGTRLLVL.

This clonotype was counted many times. The chain recombines TRBV12-3 or TRBV12-4 with TRBJ2-5; 7 positions agree with TRBD1. V shed 6 bases and J 5 bases; nucleotides not matched to a gene: 9. The CDR3 length is 14 residues. In DNA, the CDR3 is TGTGCCAGCAGCGAACTGACAGGGACGGAGACCCAGTACTTC. The encoded protein is CASSELTGTETQYF.

This clonotype was counted many times. V usage is TRBV12-3 or TRBV12-4 and J usage is TRBJ1-1; 7 positions agree with TRBD1. This CDR3 spans 14 amino acids. V lost 6 bases and J lost 7; bases outside the gene matches: 11. The DNA for the CDR3 is TGTGCCAGCAGCCAAGGGCCAGGGGGTATTGAAGCTTTCTTT. Its translation: CASSQGPGGIEAFF.

CDR3 sequence: CASSQDLGQTYEQYF. The DNA for the CDR3 is TGTGCCAGCAGCCAAGATCTTGGACAGACCTACGAGCAGTACTTC. The chain is built from TRBV3-1 and TRBJ2-7, with D perhaps TRBD1 (6 bases). This CDR3 comprises 15 residues. V shed 0 bases and J shed 2 bases, with 11 bases lying between them. Germline loops: CDR1 LGHDT, CDR2 YNNKEL (reference sequence).

This clonotype was seen repeatedly, ten times or more. The rearrangement joins TRBV2 to TRBJ1-4; D is uncertain. The V gene's germline CDR1 is SNHLY and CDR2 FYNNEI. Between the trimmed V and J ends, which lost 1 base and 2 bases, there was a span of 5 bases. This CDR3 region has 14 residues. CDR3 nucleotides: TGTGCCAGCAGTGAAGTCAGTACTAATGAAAAACTGTTTTTT. It codes for CASSEVSTNEKLFF.

This clonotype was observed many times. V usage is TRBV7-2 and J usage is TRBJ1-5; D not certain. CDR1 and CDR2 (germline): SGHTA, FQGNSA. This CDR3 has 14 amino acids. The ends were cut back, 4 bases at V and 2 bases at J, with 9 bases in the middle. The CDR3 protein is CASSSNARNQPQHF. The DNA for the CDR3 is TGTGCCAGCAGCTCCAACGCCCGCAATCAGCCCCAGCATTTT.

The table lists this clonotype with many counts. The chain couples TRBV7-6 to TRBJ2-5; D call uncertain. CDR1 and CDR2 from the germline V gene are SGHVS and FNYEAQ. With 5 bases removed from V and 4 bases from J, the gap between germline ends came to 17 bases. The length of the CDR3 is 15 residues. The CDR3 reads CASSLNPTWGETQYF. The CDR3 DNA reads TGTGCCAGCAGCCTCAATCCCACCTGGGGAGAGACCCAGTACTTC.